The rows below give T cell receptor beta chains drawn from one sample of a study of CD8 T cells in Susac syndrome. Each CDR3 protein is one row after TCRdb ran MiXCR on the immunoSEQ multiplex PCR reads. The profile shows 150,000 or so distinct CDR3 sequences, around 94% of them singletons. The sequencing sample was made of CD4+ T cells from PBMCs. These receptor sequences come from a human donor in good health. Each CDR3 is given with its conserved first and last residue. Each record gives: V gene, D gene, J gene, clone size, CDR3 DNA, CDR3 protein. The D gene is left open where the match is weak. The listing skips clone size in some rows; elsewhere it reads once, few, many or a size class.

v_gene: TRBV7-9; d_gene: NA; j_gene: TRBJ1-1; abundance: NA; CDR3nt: TGTGCCAGCAGCCGAGACGGACGGCCGGGCACTGAAGCTTTCTTT; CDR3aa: CASSRDGRPGTEAFF
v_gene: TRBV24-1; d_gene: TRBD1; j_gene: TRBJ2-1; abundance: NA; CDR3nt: TGTGCCACCAGTGATTCATTCGGGACAGGCCCTCACAATGAGCAGTTCTTC; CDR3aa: CATSDSFGTGPHNEQFF
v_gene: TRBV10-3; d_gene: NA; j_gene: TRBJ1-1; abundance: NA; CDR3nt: TGTGCCATCAGTGACAGGCGAGGGGACACTGAAGCTTTCTTT; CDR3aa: CAISDRRGDTEAFF
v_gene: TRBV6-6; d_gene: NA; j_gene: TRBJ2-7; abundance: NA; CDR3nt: TGTGCCAGCAGTTACTCCCAGGGGTTCGAGCAGTACTTC; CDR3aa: CASSYSQGFEQYF
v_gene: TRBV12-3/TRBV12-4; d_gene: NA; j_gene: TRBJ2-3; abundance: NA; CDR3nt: TGTGCCAGCAGCCTATCGGGGATTAATACGCAGTATTTT; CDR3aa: CASSLSGINTQYF
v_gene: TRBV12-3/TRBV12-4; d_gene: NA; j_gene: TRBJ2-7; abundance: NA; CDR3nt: TGTGCCAGCAGTCGGGACTTCCTCGAGCAGTACTTC; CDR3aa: CASSRDFLEQYF
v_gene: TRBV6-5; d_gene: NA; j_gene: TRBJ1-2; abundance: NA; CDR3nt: TGTGCCAGCAGTTTCGACAGGTCCTATGGCTACACCTTC; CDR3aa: CASSFDRSYGYTF
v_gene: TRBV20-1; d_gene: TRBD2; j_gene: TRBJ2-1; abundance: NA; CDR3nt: TGCAGTGCTCAACTAGCGGGGGGGTACAATGAGCAGTTCTTC; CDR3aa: CSAQLAGGYNEQFF
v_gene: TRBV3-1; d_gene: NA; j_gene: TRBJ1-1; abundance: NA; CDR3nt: TGTGCCAGCAGCCAAGAGTGGCCTGGCAGGGACACTGAAGCTTTCTTT; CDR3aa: CASSQEWPGRDTEAFF
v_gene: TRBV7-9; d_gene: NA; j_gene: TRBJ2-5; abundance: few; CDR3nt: TGTGCCAGCAGTTCCCGAGGGCCAGAGACCCAGTACTTC; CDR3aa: CASSSRGPETQYF
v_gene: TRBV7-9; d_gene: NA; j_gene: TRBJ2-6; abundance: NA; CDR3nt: TGTGCCAGCAGCCGGACTTCAGGGGCCAACGTCCTGACTTTC; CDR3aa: CASSRTSGANVLTF